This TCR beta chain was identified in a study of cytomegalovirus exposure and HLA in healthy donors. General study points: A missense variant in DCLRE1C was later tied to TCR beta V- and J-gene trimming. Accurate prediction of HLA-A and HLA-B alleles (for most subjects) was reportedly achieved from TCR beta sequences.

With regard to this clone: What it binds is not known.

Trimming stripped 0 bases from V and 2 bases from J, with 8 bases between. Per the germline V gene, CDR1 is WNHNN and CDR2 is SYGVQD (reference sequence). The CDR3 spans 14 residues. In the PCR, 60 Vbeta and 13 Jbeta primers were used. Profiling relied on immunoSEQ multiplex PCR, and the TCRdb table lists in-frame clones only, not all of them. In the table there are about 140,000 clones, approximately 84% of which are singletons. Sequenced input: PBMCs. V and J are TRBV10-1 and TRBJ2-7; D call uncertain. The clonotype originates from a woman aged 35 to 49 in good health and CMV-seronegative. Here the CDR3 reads CASSESGGTYEQYF. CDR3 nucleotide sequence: TGCGCCAGCAGTGAGTCTGGCGGAACCTACGAGCAGTACTTC.